This T cell receptor beta chain was identified during a study of cytomegalovirus exposure and HLA in healthy donors. From germline, CDR1 is SGHRS and CDR2 YFSETQ. CDR3 length: 16 amino acids. V gave up 4 bases and J gave up 2 bases, with 18 bases separating them. Researchers ran the PCR with 60 Vbeta and 13 Jbeta primers. Only in-frame clones appear in the TCRdb table, and some are missing; sequencing was by immunoSEQ multiplex PCR. The table lists roughly 120,000 clones, around 62% of them singletons. General study points: Later analysis identified a missense DCLRE1C variant that was linked to TCR beta V- and J-gene trimming. There were about 160 TCR beta chains listed as cytomegalovirus-associated. Later analysis found that TCR beta chains associated with HLA were more clonally expanded than other, equally common chains.

This clone was observed a single time. Its antigen is not known. The specimen sequenced was PBMCs. The chain has TRBV5-1 and TRBJ1-2; no clear D gene. This receptor was identified in a woman in her forties in good health and CMV-seropositive. CDR3: CASSIVPRNKNYGYTF. As DNA, the CDR3 is TGCGCCAGCAGCATTGTCCCCCGAAACAAAAACTATGGCTACACCTTC.